Shown below are 22 T cell receptor beta chains from a single sample sequenced in a study of shared clonotypes between healthy human individuals. This table comes from immunoSEQ multiplex PCR, and its TCRdb copy is limited to in-frame clones, with some not included. There are about 820,000 clones in the sample; about 92% occur only once, and 24% lies in the top ten. CD45RO-negative CD8 cells positively selected for CCR7 made up the naive population, which excluded terminally differentiated effector memory CD45RA+ cells. Sequencing was carried out using naive CD8+ T cells sorted from blood. Receptor source: a man aged 30 to 45 in good health.

CDR3 sequence: CASSLGTSSYNEQFF. CDR3 DNA sequence: TGTGCCAGCAGCTTAGGGACTAGCTCTTACAATGAGCAGTTCTTC. This chain joins TRBV11-2 and TRBJ2-1, with TRBD2 identical over 8 bases. The CDR3 spans 15 residues. With V trimmed by 1 base and J by 4 bases, 3 bases remained unmatched. CDR1 is SGHAT, CDR2 FQNNGV, per germline.

The chain employs TRBV11-2 and TRBJ2-6; D is ambiguous. The germline V and J ends were trimmed by 4 bases and 12 bases, with 7 bases remaining between them. This CDR3 has 11 residues. CDR1 is SGHAT, CDR2 FQNNGV, per germline. Here the CDR3 DNA reads TGTGCCAGCAGCTCCCTCATCGTCCTGACTTTC. Translated: CASSSLIVLTF. The variable domain in full, completed from reference TRBV11-2 and TRBJ2-6, reads EAGVAQSPRYKIIEKRQSVAFWCNPISGHATLYWYQQILGQGPKLLIQFQNNGVVDDSQLPKDRFSAERLKGVDSTLKIQPAKLEDSAVYLCASSSLIVLTFGAGSRLTVL.

The chain combines TRBV29-1 with TRBJ2-2; no clear D gene. Looked up from germline, CDR1 is SQVTM and CDR2 is ANQGSEA. The CDR3 totals 13 residues. V lost 4 bases and J lost 4, with 10 bases in between. CDR3 sequence: CSVGIVTTGELFF. The CDR3 bases are TGCAGCGTTGGTATAGTGACCACCGGGGAGCTGTTTTTT.

The chain recombines TRBV6-4 with TRBJ1-2; TRBD1 agrees at 8 bases. With V trimmed by 3 bases and J by 8 bases, 5 bases remained unmatched. CDR1 and CDR2 from the germline V gene are MRHNA and SNTAGT. The CDR3 totals 13 residues. The CDR3 sequence is CASSETGGHGYTF. The CDR3 nucleotides are TGTGCCAGCAGTGAAACAGGGGGTCACGGCTACACCTTC.

This sequence joins TRBV5-1 and TRBJ2-2, with 7 bases aligning to TRBD1. Germline CDR1 is SGHRS and CDR2 is YFSETQ. The CDR3 loop spans 17 amino acids. J lost 0 bases, V lost 4 bases, and 9 bases had no gene match. The CDR3 coding sequence is TGCGCCAGCAGCCTTCCCGAGGGACAGTCGAACACCGGGGAGCTGTTTTTT. Protein sequence: CASSLPEGQSNTGELFF.

The chain uses TRBV27 and TRBJ2-7, with D uncertain. This CDR3 comprises 13 residues. The germline gives CDR1 MNHEY, CDR2 SMNVEV (reference sequence). Trimming removed 3 bases from V and 6 bases from J, with 12 bases in between. This CDR3 reads CASSLNPGAEQYF. The CDR3 bases are TGTGCCAGCAGTTTGAATCCGGGTGCCGAGCAGTACTTC.

The genes are TRBV2 and TRBJ2-5; TRBD2 might be the D (5 bases). Germline CDR1 and CDR2: SNHLY and FYNNEI. This CDR3 region has 13 residues. V lost 3 bases to trimming and J lost 4 bases, with 9 bases between them. CDR3 region: CASSEGVSETQYF. The CDR3 DNA reads TGTGCCAGCAGTGAGGGAGTATCAGAGACCCAGTACTTC.

The chain carries TRBV4-3 and TRBJ2-3, with D possibly matching TRBD1 (5 bases). V shed 3 bases and J shed 0 bases, with 13 bases lying between them. The germline gives CDR1 LGHNA, CDR2 YSLEER. The CDR3 has 16 residues. CDR3 DNA sequence: TGCGCCAGCAGCCAGGGGCTGAGCACTAGCACAGATACGCAGTATTTT. Translating it yields CASSQGLSTSTDTQYF.

This chain joins TRBV5-1 and TRBJ2-3; TRBD1 is a possible D gene (6 bases). CDR1 is SGHRS, CDR2 YFSETQ, per germline. The CDR3 totals 14 residues. The germline V and J ends were trimmed by 0 bases and 6 bases, with 11 bases remaining between them. DNA for the CDR3: TGCGCCAGCAGCTTGGGTCAGGGGTTCGATACGCAGTATTTT. Translated: CASSLGQGFDTQYF.

This rearrangement joins TRBV7-9 to TRBJ1-1, with a tentative D call TRBD1 (6 bases). CDR3 length: 16 amino acids. The germline V and J ends were trimmed by 7 bases and 0 bases, with 18 bases remaining between them. Germline CDR1 reads SEHNR; CDR2 reads FQNEAQ (reference sequence). Here the CDR3 DNA reads TGTGCCAGCATCCACCGGACCGGGACATTGAACACTGAAGCTTTCTTT. It encodes CASIHRTGTLNTEAFF.

The V and J genes are TRBV30 and TRBJ2-5; D gene uncertain. Looked up from germline, CDR1 is GTSNPN and CDR2 is SVGIG (reference sequence). The length of the CDR3 is 12 residues. V was trimmed by 3 bases and J by 2 bases, leaving 7 bases between them. The CDR3 protein is CAWSTQQETQYF. The CDR3 DNA reads as TGTGCCTGGAGCACCCAGCAAGAGACCCAGTACTTC.

The rearrangement uses TRBV6-6 and TRBJ2-1; D perhaps matches TRBD1 (5 bases). Per germline, CDR1 MNHNY and CDR2 SVGAGI (reference sequence). The CDR3 extends over 16 amino acids. With 7 bases removed from V and 3 bases from J, the gap between germline ends came to 19 bases. CDR3 sequence reads: CASNAGPTHGYNEQFF. In DNA form, the CDR3 reads TGTGCCAGCAATGCAGGGCCAACCCACGGCTACAATGAGCAGTTCTTC.

The J gene is TRBJ2-7, the V gene TRBV9; D remains unclear. The germline V gene encodes CDR1 SGDLS and CDR2 YYNGEE. The CDR3 consists of 16 residues. The ends were cut back, 4 bases at V and 4 bases at J, with 21 bases in the middle. CDR3 loop: CASSSENRVTPYEQYF. As DNA, the CDR3 is TGTGCCAGCAGCTCCGAAAATCGGGTAACCCCATACGAGCAGTACTTC.

The V and J genes are TRBV11-3 and TRBJ2-1; 9 nucleotides agree with TRBD2. J was trimmed by 2 bases and V by 1 base; bases with no gene match: 3. CDR1 and CDR2 from the germline V gene are SGHNT and YENEEA. This CDR3 spans 16 amino acids. The CDR3 is CASSLGSGSAYNEQFF. In DNA, the CDR3 is TGTGCCAGCAGCTTAGGTAGCGGGAGCGCCTACAATGAGCAGTTCTTC. The full variable domain, its missing parts supplied by reference TRBV11-3 and TRBJ2-1, is EAGVVQSPRYKIIEKKQPVAFWCNPISGHNTLYWYLQNLGQGPELLIRYENEEAVDDSQLPKDRFSAERLKGVDSTLKIQPAELGDSAVYLCASSLGSGSAYNEQFFGPGTRLTVL.

V and J are TRBV7-9 and TRBJ2-2; TRBD1 agrees at 9 bases. Germline trimming cut 4 bases from V and 9 bases from J; bases unmatched to any gene: 12. CDR1 is SEHNR and CDR2 is FQNEAQ in the germline V gene (reference sequence). The length of the CDR3 is 16 residues. The CDR3 loop is CASSSPGTGKDWELFF. The CDR3 coding sequence is TGTGCCAGCAGCTCCCCCGGGACAGGGAAAGACTGGGAGCTGTTTTTT.

The gene calls are TRBV19 and TRBJ1-2; TRBD1 is a possible D gene (5 bases). CDR1 is LNHDA, CDR2 SQIVND, per germline (reference sequence). Between the trimmed V and J ends, which lost 5 bases and 1 base, there was a span of 14 bases. This CDR3 region has 15 residues. This chain's CDR3 is CASSPRGEINYGYTF. The DNA of the CDR3 is TGTGCCAGTAGTCCCCGAGGGGAAATTAACTATGGCTACACCTTC.

The rearrangement uses TRBV7-9 and TRBJ2-5; no firm D call. Germline assignment: CDR1 SEHNR and CDR2 FQNEAQ (reference sequence). CDR3 length: 13 residues. The germline V and J ends were trimmed by 1 base and 3 bases, with 6 bases remaining between them. CDR3 in amino acids: CASSLVRKETQYF. The CDR3 coding sequence is TGTGCCAGCAGCTTAGTCAGGAAAGAGACCCAGTACTTC.

This chain uses TRBV4-1 with TRBJ2-1; 10 bases are a match to TRBD2. Germline CDR1 reads MGHRA; CDR2 reads YSYEKL. The CDR3 is made up of 17 amino acids. J gave up 4 bases and V 5 bases, and 11 bases lay outside the gene matches. CDR3 DNA: TGCGCCAGCAGCTACTACTTCAGGACTAGCGGATACAATGAGCAGTTCTTC. Its protein product is CASSYYFRTSGYNEQFF.

The rearrangement links TRBV9 to TRBJ2-1, with D possibly called TRBD1 or TRBD2 (5 bases each). CDR1 and CDR2 (germline): SGDLS, YYNGEE. The CDR3 runs 14 residues. V lost 7 bases and J lost 8, with 19 bases in between. The CDR3 coding sequence is TGTGCCAGCTCCGAGGGACGCCCCAGCGATGAGCAGTTCTTC. It codes for CASSEGRPSDEQFF.

V gene TRBV25-1 combines with J gene TRBJ2-2; no definite D call. The CDR3 contains 11 residues. V was cut by 8 bases and J by 8 bases, with 9 bases left in between. CDR1 and CDR2 from the germline V gene are MGHDK and SYGVNS. The CDR3 nucleotides are TGTGCCAGCCTAACACGGGGGGAGCTGTTTTTT. As protein: CASLTRGELFF.

The chain carries TRBV6-5 and TRBJ2-7, with 8 bases identical to TRBD2. V was pared by 5 bases and J by 6 bases, with 6 bases of the junction left unmatched. The CDR3 runs to 13 residues. CDR1 and CDR2 (germline): MNHEY, SVGAGI. As DNA, the CDR3 is TGTGCCAGCAGTAACGGACTAGCCGGCGAGCAGTACTTC. Translating gives CASSNGLAGEQYF.

This clone was detected only a few times. V and J are TRBV28 and TRBJ2-7; D is unclear. V was pared by 4 bases and J by 5 bases, with 3 bases between. The CDR3 covers 10 residues. The germline CDR1 and CDR2 sequences are MDHEN and SYDVKM. The CDR3 DNA reads TGTGCCAGCAGTTACAACGAGCAGTACTTC. Protein product: CASSYNEQYF. The whole variable domain, filled in from reference TRBV28 and TRBJ2-7, reads DVKVTQSSRYLVKRTGEKVFLECVQDMDHENMFWYRQDPGLGLRLIYFSYDVKMKEKGDIPEGYSVSREKKERFSLILESASTNQTSMYLCASSYNEQYFGPGTRLTVT.